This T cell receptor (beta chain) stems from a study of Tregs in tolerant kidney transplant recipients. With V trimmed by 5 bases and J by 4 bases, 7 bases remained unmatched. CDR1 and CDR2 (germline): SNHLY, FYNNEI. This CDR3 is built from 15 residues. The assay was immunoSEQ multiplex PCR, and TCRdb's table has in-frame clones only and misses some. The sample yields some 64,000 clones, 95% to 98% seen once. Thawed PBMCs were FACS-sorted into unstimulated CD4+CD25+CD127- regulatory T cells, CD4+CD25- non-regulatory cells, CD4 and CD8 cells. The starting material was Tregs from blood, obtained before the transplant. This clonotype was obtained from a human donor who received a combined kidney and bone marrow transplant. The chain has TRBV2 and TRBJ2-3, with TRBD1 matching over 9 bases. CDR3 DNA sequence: TGTGCCAGCAGTCCAACAGGGGGCGTCGCAGATACGCAGTATTTT. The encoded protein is CASSPTGGVADTQYF.